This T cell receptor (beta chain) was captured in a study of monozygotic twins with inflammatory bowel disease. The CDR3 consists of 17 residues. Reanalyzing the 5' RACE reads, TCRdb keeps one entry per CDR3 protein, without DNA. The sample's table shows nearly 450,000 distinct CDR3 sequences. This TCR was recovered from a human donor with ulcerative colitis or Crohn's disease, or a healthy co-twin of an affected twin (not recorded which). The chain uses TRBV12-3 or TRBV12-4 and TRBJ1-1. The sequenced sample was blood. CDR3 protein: CASSLKWVNFEDTEAFF.